Reported below is one TCR beta chain. This sample is drawn from a study of blood T cell repertoires in COVID-19. About the research overall: Sources were T cells, B-cell-depleted T cells, or PBMCs; the material itself was cDNA or gDNA.

Using immunoSEQ multiplex PCR, the repertoire was profiled, and TCRdb retains in-frame clones only, with some absent. The data contain approximately 63,000 clones, 90% to 95% of them singletons. V shed 9 bases and J 1 base; nucleotides not matched to a gene: 9. This CDR3 has 15 amino acids. Germline assignment: CDR1 MDHEN and CDR2 SYDVKM. The chain combines TRBV28 with TRBJ2-5; 9 positions agree with TRBD2. The TCR was taken from a human donor in a cohort sampled during active COVID-19. The sample comprised peripheral blood. The DNA of the CDR3 is TGTGCCAGTACATCGCGCGGGAGGGGCCAAGAGACCCAGTACTTC. Its translation is CASTSRGRGQETQYF.